This T cell receptor beta chain was observed in a study of blood T cell repertoires in COVID-19. Study-wide background: Acute and convalescent COVID-19 samples came from the United States, Italy and Spain.

The protocol was immunoSEQ multiplex PCR, while the TCRdb copy is restricted to in-frame clones and leaves out a portion. This sample has under 110,000 clones, with 85% found just once. V dropped 4 bases and J dropped 4; count of bases not matched to a gene: 16. Germline lookup yields CDR1 LGHNT and CDR2 FRNRAP. The CDR3 totals 19 residues. Sequencing was carried out using peripheral blood. This sequence joins TRBV12-5 and TRBJ2-7; 13 bases match TRBD2. This receptor was taken from a woman in her seventies with active or convalescent COVID-19. In nucleotides, the CDR3 is TGTGCTAGTGGTTCCCCGGGACTAGCGGGACTAGGGGGATCGTACGAGCAGTACTTC. This encodes CASGSPGLAGLGGSYEQYF.